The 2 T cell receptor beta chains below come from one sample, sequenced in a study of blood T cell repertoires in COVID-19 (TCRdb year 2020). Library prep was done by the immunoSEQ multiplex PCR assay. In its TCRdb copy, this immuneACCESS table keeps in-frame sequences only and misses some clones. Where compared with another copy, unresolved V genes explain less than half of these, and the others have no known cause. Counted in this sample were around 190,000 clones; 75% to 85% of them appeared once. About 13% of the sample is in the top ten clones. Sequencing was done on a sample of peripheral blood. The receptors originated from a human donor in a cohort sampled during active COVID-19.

The CDR3 region has the DNA TGTGCCAGCAGCGCGAGAGGTCGGGATAGCAATCAGCCCCAGCATTTT. Translation: CASSARGRDSNQPQHF. The chain has TRBV7-6 and TRBJ1-5; no definite D call. Germline V gives CDR1 SGHVS, CDR2 FNYEAQ. The germline V and J ends were trimmed by 5 bases and 0 bases, with 14 bases remaining between them. The CDR3 length is 16 residues.

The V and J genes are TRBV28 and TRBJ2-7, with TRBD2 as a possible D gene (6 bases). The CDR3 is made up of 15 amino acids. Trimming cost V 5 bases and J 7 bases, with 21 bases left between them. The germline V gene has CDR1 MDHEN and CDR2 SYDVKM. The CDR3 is CASSRVRRGFGEQYF. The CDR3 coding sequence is TGTGCCAGCAGTCGGGTGCGGCGGGGTTTCGGAGAGCAGTACTTC.